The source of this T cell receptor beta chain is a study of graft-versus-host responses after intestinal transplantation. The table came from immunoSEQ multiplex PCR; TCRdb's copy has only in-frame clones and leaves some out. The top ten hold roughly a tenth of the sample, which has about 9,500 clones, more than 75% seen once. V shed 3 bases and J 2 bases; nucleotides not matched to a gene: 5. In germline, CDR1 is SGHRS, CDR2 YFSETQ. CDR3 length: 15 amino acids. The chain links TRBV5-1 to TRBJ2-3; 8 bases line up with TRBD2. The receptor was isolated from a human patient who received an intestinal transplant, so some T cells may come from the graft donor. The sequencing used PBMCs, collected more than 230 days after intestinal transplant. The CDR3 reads CASSSLAGPTDTQYF. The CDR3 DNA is TGCGCCAGCAGCTCATTAGCGGGACCCACAGATACGCAGTATTTT.